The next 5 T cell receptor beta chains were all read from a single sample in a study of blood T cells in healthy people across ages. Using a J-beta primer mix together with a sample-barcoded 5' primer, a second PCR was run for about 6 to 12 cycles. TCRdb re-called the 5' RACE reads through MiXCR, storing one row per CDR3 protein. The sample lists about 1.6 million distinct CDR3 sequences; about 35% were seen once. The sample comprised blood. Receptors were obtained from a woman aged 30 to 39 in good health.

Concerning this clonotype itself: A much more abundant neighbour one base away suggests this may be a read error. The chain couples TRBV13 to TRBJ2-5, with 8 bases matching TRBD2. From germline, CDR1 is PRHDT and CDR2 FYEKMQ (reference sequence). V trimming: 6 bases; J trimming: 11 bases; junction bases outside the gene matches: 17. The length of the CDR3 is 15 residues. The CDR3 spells CASRGLSGGNYKQYF. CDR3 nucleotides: TGTGCCAGCAGGGGGCTGAGCGGGGGAAACTACAAGCAGTACTTC.

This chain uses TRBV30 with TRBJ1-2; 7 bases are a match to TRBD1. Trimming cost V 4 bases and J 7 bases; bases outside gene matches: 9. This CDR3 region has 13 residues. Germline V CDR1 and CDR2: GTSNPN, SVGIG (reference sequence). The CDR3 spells CAWTIKGAVGYTF. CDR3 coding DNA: TGTGCCTGGACGATTAAGGGGGCGGTTGGCTACACCTTC.

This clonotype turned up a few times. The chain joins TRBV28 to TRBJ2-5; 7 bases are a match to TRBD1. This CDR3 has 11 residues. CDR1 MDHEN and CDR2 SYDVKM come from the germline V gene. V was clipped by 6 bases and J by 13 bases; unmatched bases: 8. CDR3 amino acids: CASSNRGMRYF. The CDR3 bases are TGTGCCAGCAGCAACAGGGGAATGCGGTACTTC.

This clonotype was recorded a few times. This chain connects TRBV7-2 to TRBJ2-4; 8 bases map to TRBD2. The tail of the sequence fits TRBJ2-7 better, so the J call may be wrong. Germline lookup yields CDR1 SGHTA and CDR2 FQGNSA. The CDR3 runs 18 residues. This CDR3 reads CASSSGGLAEGWTYEQYF. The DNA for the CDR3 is TGTGCCAGCAGCTCGGGGGGGCTAGCGGAAGGGTGGACCTACGAGCAGTACTTC.

The CDR3 reads CASSQGPNGYTF. DNA of the CDR3: TGTGCCAGCAGCCAAGGCCCCAATGGCTACACCTTC. The chain joins TRBV3-1 to TRBJ1-2; D is ambiguous. V was cut by 1 base and J by 6 bases, with 6 bases left in between. The CDR3 runs to 12 residues. Germline V gives CDR1 LGHDT, CDR2 YNNKEL (reference sequence).